These T cell receptor beta chains were read from a single sample in a study of blood T cell repertoires in COVID-19. Profiled with immunoSEQ multiplex PCR; TCRdb holds only in-frame clones, not every one. Of some 320,000 clones listed, roughly 91% are singletons. Input material: peripheral blood. These receptors all stem from a woman aged 25 to 45 with COVID-19, enrolled during active disease. CDR3s include the opening cysteine and the closing phenylalanine or tryptophan. A D gene is named only where the DNA matches it firmly. Not every row has a clone size; where given, it reads once, few, many or a size class.

abundance: -; j_gene: TRBJ1-1; v_gene: TRBV27; d_gene: -; CDR3nt: TGTGCCAGCAGCCGGGGGACTGAAGCTTTCTTT; CDR3aa: CASSRGTEAFF
abundance: few; j_gene: TRBJ1-6; v_gene: TRBV18; d_gene: -; CDR3nt: TGTGCCAGCTCACCACCGAGCCAGGACTATAATTCACCCCTCCACTTT; CDR3aa: CASSPPSQDYNSPLHF
abundance: few; j_gene: TRBJ1-1; v_gene: TRBV19; d_gene: TRBD1; CDR3nt: TGTGCCAGTAGTGAACCGGGACAGGGGTCCCCTGAAGCTTTCTTT; CDR3aa: CASSEPGQGSPEAFF
abundance: -; j_gene: TRBJ1-2; v_gene: TRBV7-9; d_gene: -; CDR3nt: TGTGCCAGCAGCTGGGGAGGGGTCCCACTGGACGGCTACACCTTC; CDR3aa: CASSWGGVPLDGYTF
abundance: -; j_gene: TRBJ1-2; v_gene: TRBV30; d_gene: -; CDR3nt: TGTGCCTGGAGTGTACCACAGCCCTATGGCTACACCTTC; CDR3aa: CAWSVPQPYGYTF
abundance: -; j_gene: TRBJ1-1; v_gene: TRBV19; d_gene: -; CDR3nt: TGTGCCAGTAGTACTCATAGCGGGCTGACTGAAGCTTTCTTT; CDR3aa: CASSTHSGLTEAFF
abundance: few; j_gene: TRBJ1-2; v_gene: TRBV29-1; d_gene: -; CDR3nt: TGCAGCGTTGAAGATCCCCAGGGCCCCCACTATGGCTACACCTTC; CDR3aa: CSVEDPQGPHYGYTF
abundance: -; j_gene: TRBJ1-1; v_gene: TRBV7-6; d_gene: -; CDR3nt: TGTGCCAGCAGCCTCAGACAGGAATACACTGAAGCTTTCTTT; CDR3aa: CASSLRQEYTEAFF
abundance: -; j_gene: TRBJ2-1; v_gene: TRBV14; d_gene: TRBD1; CDR3nt: TGTGCCAGCAGCCCCCAGTTTTTACAACAGGGGAGCTCCTACAATGAGCAGTTCTTC; CDR3aa: CASSPQFLQQGSSYNEQFF
abundance: -; j_gene: TRBJ1-2; v_gene: TRBV11-2; d_gene: -; CDR3nt: TGTGCCAGCAGCTCTTTTAACCGCGGGGGGGGAACCTTC; CDR3aa: CASSSFNRGGGTF
abundance: -; j_gene: TRBJ2-2; v_gene: TRBV7-9; d_gene: -; CDR3nt: TGTGCCAGCAGCCCCCTACGAACCAGGCTCGGTTTCACCGGGGAGCTGTTTTTT; CDR3aa: CASSPLRTRLGFTGELFF
abundance: -; j_gene: TRBJ2-3; v_gene: TRBV3-1/TRBV3-2; d_gene: TRBD2; CDR3nt: TGTGCCAGCAGCTACCGACTAGCGGGGGGATCAGATACGCAGTATTTT; CDR3aa: CASSYRLAGGSDTQYF
abundance: -; j_gene: TRBJ2-7; v_gene: TRBV2; d_gene: TRBD1; CDR3nt: TGTGCCAGCAGTGAATGGACAGGGAACGAGCAGTACTTC; CDR3aa: CASSEWTGNEQYF
abundance: -; j_gene: TRBJ1-1; v_gene: TRBV9; d_gene: TRBD1; CDR3nt: TGTGCCAGCAGCGCCTGGGACAGGGGGAGAGGTGAAGCTTTCTTT; CDR3aa: CASSAWDRGRGEAFF
abundance: -; j_gene: TRBJ2-7; v_gene: TRBV9; d_gene: TRBD2; CDR3nt: TGTGCCAGCAGCGTAGCCGGGGGGGGAAGCGAGCAGTACTTC; CDR3aa: CASSVAGGGSEQYF
abundance: once; j_gene: TRBJ1-2; v_gene: TRBV5-1; d_gene: -; CDR3nt: TGCGCCAGCAGCTTGGCCAGCGGGGAGTACTATGGCTACACCTTC; CDR3aa: CASSLASGEYYGYTF
abundance: -; j_gene: TRBJ1-2; v_gene: TRBV3-1/TRBV3-2; d_gene: -; CDR3nt: TGTGCCAGCAGCCAAGAGATAGCCTTCTATGGCTACACCTTC; CDR3aa: CASSQEIAFYGYTF
abundance: -; j_gene: TRBJ2-1; v_gene: TRBV2; d_gene: -; CDR3nt: TGTGCCAGCAGTGAAGCCCGTGCCTACAATGAGCAGTTCTTC; CDR3aa: CASSEARAYNEQFF
abundance: -; j_gene: TRBJ1-3; v_gene: TRBV18; d_gene: -; CDR3nt: TGTGCCAGCTCACCAGGCGGAGACACCATATATTTT; CDR3aa: CASSPGGDTIYF
abundance: -; j_gene: TRBJ2-7; v_gene: TRBV5-5; d_gene: TRBD1; CDR3nt: TGTGCCAGCAGCTTACTAAGACAGGGGGCTAGGTACGAGCAGTACTTC; CDR3aa: CASSLLRQGARYEQYF
abundance: -; j_gene: TRBJ2-7; v_gene: TRBV28; d_gene: -; CDR3nt: TGTGCCAGCAGCCGGAGCGTCCCCTACGAGCAGTACTTC; CDR3aa: CASSRSVPYEQYF
abundance: once; j_gene: TRBJ1-2; v_gene: TRBV5-4; d_gene: TRBD1; CDR3nt: TGTGCCAGCACCTCCACCGGCTGGGACAGCCCCCGTGGCTACACCTTC; CDR3aa: CASTSTGWDSPRGYTF